The 11 T cell receptor beta chains reported below all come from one sample, sequenced in a study of identical twins. TCRdb redid the calling of the 5' RACE reads with MiXCR, one entry per CDR3 protein. The sample records approximately 890,000 distinct CDR3 sequences, 12% being singletons. These data also formed part of another study, on yellow fever vaccine responses in identical twins.

Sequenced: PBMCs. These receptors came from a woman under 30 in good health.

The chain recombines TRBV16 with TRBJ1-2; D remains ambiguous. CDR3 size: 12 residues. Germline V gene lookup returns CDR1 KGHSY and CDR2 FQNENV. The ends were cut back, 2 bases at V and 9 bases at J, with 10 bases in the middle. In nucleotides, the CDR3 is TGTGCCAGCAGCCAAAGAGTTTGGAGCTACACCTTC. Translated: CASSQRVWSYTF.

The gene calls are TRBV5-5 and TRBJ2-5, with TRBD2 as a possible D gene (5 bases). Germline CDR1 is SGHKS and CDR2 is YYEKEE (reference sequence). The germline V and J ends were trimmed by 4 bases and 2 bases, with 18 bases remaining between them. The CDR3 runs 16 residues. The chain's CDR3 is CASSLHAEVTQETQYF. The CDR3 coding sequence is TGTGCCAGCAGCCTGCACGCGGAGGTAACACAAGAGACCCAGTACTTC.

At least ten counts were recorded for this clonotype. V gene TRBV12-3 or TRBV12-4 combines with J gene TRBJ2-7; 9 positions agree with TRBD2. Germline trimming cut 6 bases from V and 3 bases from J; bases unmatched to any gene: 3. The CDR3 covers 13 residues. The CDR3 reads CASRGTSLYEQYF. CDR3 DNA: TGTGCCAGCAGAGGGACTAGCCTCTACGAGCAGTACTTC.

This clonotype came up many times. The chain combines TRBV12-3 or TRBV12-4 with TRBJ2-5, with TRBD2 identical over 9 bases. The J segment lost 1 base and the V segment lost 8 bases, leaving 11 bases of the junction unmatched. The CDR3 is made up of 16 amino acids. CDR3 residues: CASSMWASGAQETQYF. The CDR3 DNA sequence: TGTGCCAGCTCCATGTGGGCTAGCGGGGCCCAAGAGACCCAGTACTTC.

This clonotype has a count of ten or more. The DNA for the CDR3 is TGTGCCAGCAGTACCGGGGGGGGCGAGCAGTACTTC. It is translated as CASSTGGGEQYF. The V call is TRBV12-3 or TRBV12-4, the J call TRBJ2-7; 8 bases are shared with TRBD2. The CDR3 has 12 amino acids. V was clipped by 5 bases and J by 6 bases; unmatched bases: 3.

This chain uses TRBV3-1 with TRBJ1-3; the D gene is possibly TRBD1 (5 bases). Germline V gives CDR1 LGHDT, CDR2 YNNKEL (reference sequence). Trimming took 0 bases from V and 4 from J, leaving 13 bases between them. The CDR3 covers 16 residues. The CDR3 DNA is TGTGCCAGCAGCCAAGATTCAGGGTCGCCGGGAAACACCATATATTTT. Translating gives CASSQDSGSPGNTIYF.

This chain links TRBV28 with TRBJ2-7; 8 nucleotides match TRBD1. Trimming took 2 bases from V and 4 from J; bases not matched to a gene: 10. Germline loops: CDR1 MDHEN, CDR2 SYDVKM. The CDR3 loop spans 16 amino acids. Here the CDR3 reads CASSLPDRDRRYEQYF. CDR3 in DNA: TGTGCCAGCAGTTTACCCGACCGGGACAGGAGATACGAGCAGTACTTC. The full variable domain, rest sourced from reference TRBV28 and TRBJ2-7, is DVKVTQSSRYLVKRTGEKVFLECVQDMDHENMFWYRQDPGLGLRLIYFSYDVKMKEKGDIPEGYSVSREKKERFSLILESASTNQTSMYLCASSLPDRDRRYEQYFGPGTRLTVT.

This clonotype turned up a few times. The chain couples TRBV4-1 to TRBJ2-7, with D possibly matching TRBD2 (6 bases). The germline CDR1 and CDR2 sequences are MGHRA and YSYEKL. The ends were cut back, 2 bases at V and 1 base at J, with 12 bases in the middle. CDR3 length: 15 residues. The CDR3 sequence: CASSQHLAKSYEQYF. CDR3 DNA: TGCGCCAGCAGCCAACACCTAGCGAAGTCCTACGAGCAGTACTTC.

The table lists this clonotype with a few counts. The chain carries TRBV11-2 and TRBJ1-2, with 7 bases matching TRBD1. Trimming cost V 4 bases and J 4 bases; bases outside gene matches: 6. From germline, CDR1 is SGHAT and CDR2 FQNNGV. The length of the CDR3 is 14 residues. The CDR3: CASSSMAGGYGYTF. The CDR3 region has the DNA TGTGCCAGCAGCTCCATGGCAGGGGGCTATGGCTACACCTTC.

V gene TRBV18 combines with J gene TRBJ1-1, with a weak D call TRBD1 (6 bases). This CDR3 is 19 amino acids long. V was shortened by 0 bases and J by 0 bases, with 20 bases between the two germline ends. CDR1 is KGHSH and CDR2 is LQKENI in the germline V gene. The DNA of the CDR3 is TGTGCCAGCTCACCACCGAGTTCCGCTCTCAGGGGAATGAACACTGAAGCTTTCTTT. This translates into CASSPPSSALRGMNTEAFF.

This rearrangement joins TRBV7-9 to TRBJ2-1; D may be TRBD2 (5 bases). V lost 4 bases to trimming and J lost 3 bases, with 10 bases between them. Per the germline V gene, CDR1 is SEHNR and CDR2 is FQNEAQ (reference sequence). The CDR3 has 14 amino acids. CDR3 loop: CASSSSRGYNEQFF. As DNA, the CDR3 is TGTGCCAGCAGCTCTAGTCGGGGCTACAATGAGCAGTTCTTC.